One TCR beta chain is described in this entry. The antigen remains unidentified. This sample was included in a study of T-cell memory formation after mild COVID-19. Amplification by 5'RACE using constant-segment primers produced TCR alpha and TCR beta cDNA libraries that carried sample barcodes and UMIs. TCRdb itself ran the 5' RACE reads through MiXCR, one entry per CDR3 protein. The profile shows more than 150,000 distinct CDR3 sequences, approximately 10% of them singletons. This CDR3 comprises 14 residues. Trimming removed 7 bases from V and 5 bases from J, with 16 bases in between. CDR1 is SNHLY and CDR2 is FYNNEI in the germline V gene. Overall study results and limits: That cross-reactive memory joined was suggested by some responding clones appearing in pre-infection memory.

Sequencing was done on a sample of PBMCs or a T cell subset sorted from them (not recorded which). The sequence derives from a man younger than 30 who had mild COVID-19 (a few samples of this study predate the infection). Cell type and time point are not known. The rearrangement joins TRBV2 to TRBJ2-3; tentatively, D is TRBD2 (7 bases). The CDR3 DNA reads as TGTGCCAGCATCGGAGGGGGGGCCATAGATACGCAGTATTTT. Amino acid sequence: CASIGGGAIDTQYF.